These 22 T cell receptor beta chains share one sample of origin, sequenced in a study of siplizumab effects on memory and regulatory T cells. Produced via immunoSEQ multiplex PCR; TCRdb's table is partial and in-frame only. The sample records about 85,000 clones, approximately 95% being singletons. Sequences were obtained from CD8+ T cells sorted from blood. These receptors came from a human donor in good health.

The chain joins TRBV5-1 to TRBJ2-2, with a possible D match to TRBD1 (6 bases). Germline V gene data show CDR1 as SGHRS and CDR2 as YFSETQ. The CDR3 loop spans 16 amino acids. V lost 4 bases, J lost 7 bases, and 20 bases lay in between. CDR3 amino acids: CASSPLWGRSDGELFF. In DNA, the CDR3 is TGCGCCAGCAGCCCCTTATGGGGGCGGTCGGACGGGGAGCTGTTTTTT.

The J gene is TRBJ2-3, the V gene TRBV5-1; the match to TRBD1 covers 9 bases. V lost 4 bases and J lost 4; bases outside the gene matches: 4. This CDR3 contains 14 residues. CDR1 is SGHRS, CDR2 YFSETQ, per germline. The DNA of the CDR3 is TGCGCCAGCAGCCCGGACAGGGGACCAGATACGCAGTATTTT. Translating gives CASSPDRGPDTQYF.

The chain has TRBV9 and TRBJ1-2; perhaps TRBD1 as D (5 bases). CDR1 is SGDLS and CDR2 is YYNGEE in the germline V gene. The CDR3 has 15 amino acids. With 2 bases removed from V and 3 bases from J, the gap between germline ends came to 14 bases. The CDR3 here is CASSVTRGAYYGYTF. The CDR3 region has the DNA TGTGCCAGCAGCGTGACTAGGGGCGCTTACTATGGCTACACCTTC.

The chain recombines TRBV7-9 with TRBJ2-5, with TRBD2 identical over 7 bases. Germline V gene lookup returns CDR1 SEHNR and CDR2 FQNEAQ (reference sequence). This CDR3 comprises 15 residues. V shed 5 bases and J 5 bases; nucleotides not matched to a gene: 11. The CDR3 reads CASSPVAGEGETQYF. DNA for the CDR3: TGTGCCAGCAGCCCCGTAGCGGGCGAGGGGGAGACCCAGTACTTC.

CDR3 DNA sequence: TGTGCCAGCAGCGCCACTCCCGGGGGACAAAACGAGCAGTACTTC. It encodes CASSATPGGQNEQYF. The gene calls are TRBV13 and TRBJ2-7; D possibly matches TRBD1 or TRBD2 (6 bases each). Trimming left V 5 bases short and J 5 bases short, with 19 bases between. Per the germline V gene, CDR1 is PRHDT and CDR2 is FYEKMQ (reference sequence). The length of the CDR3 is 15 residues.

The CDR3 loop is CASSYPGLSNQPQHF. CDR3 nucleotides: TGTGCCAGCAGTTACCCGGGGCTTAGCAATCAGCCCCAGCATTTT. The chain is built from TRBV6-6 and TRBJ1-5; D might be TRBD1 (5 bases). The CDR3 consists of 15 residues. Per germline, CDR1 MNHNY and CDR2 SVGAGI (reference sequence). The V end lost 2 bases, the J end lost 0 bases, and 8 bases lay between the germline ends.

This clone appeared a single time. This chain uses TRBV15 with TRBJ2-7; TRBD2 aligns across 7 bases. Germline V gene data show CDR1 as LNHNV and CDR2 as YYDKDF (reference sequence). This CDR3 has 15 residues. Trimming took 5 bases from V and 0 from J; bases not matched to a gene: 7. CDR3 in DNA: TGTGCCACCAGCTATTCCAGCGGGGACTCCTACGAGCAGTACTTC. It yields the protein CATSYSSGDSYEQYF. The variable domain in full, with the rest retrieved from reference TRBV15 and TRBJ2-7, is DAMVIQNPRYQVTQFGKPVTLSCSQTLNHNVMYWYQQKSSQAPKLLFHYYDKDFNNEADTPDNFQSRRPNTSFCFLDIRSPGLGDTAMYLCATSYSSGDSYEQYFGPGTRLTVT.

This sequence joins TRBV14 and TRBJ2-7; D remains unclear. Germline loops: CDR1 SGHDN, CDR2 FVKESK. This CDR3 is built from 13 residues. V lost 4 bases, J lost 3 bases, and 10 bases lay in between. The CDR3 loop reads CASSPLPHYEQYF. In nucleotides, the CDR3 is TGTGCCAGCAGCCCCCTTCCCCACTACGAGCAGTACTTC.

V gene TRBV11-2 combines with J gene TRBJ1-6, with 8 bases aligning to TRBD1. Germline-derived CDR1 and CDR2 are SGHAT and FQNNGV. V dropped 2 bases and J dropped 13; count of bases not matched to a gene: 7. The CDR3 is made up of 14 amino acids. CDR3 in amino acids: CASSLPTTGAPLHF. In DNA, the CDR3 is TGTGCCAGCAGCTTACCCACGACAGGGGCGCCCCTCCACTTT. Together with reference TRBV11-2 and TRBJ1-6, the CDR3 gives the full variable domain: EAGVAQSPRYKIIEKRQSVAFWCNPISGHATLYWYQQILGQGPKLLIQFQNNGVVDDSQLPKDRFSAERLKGVDSTLKIQPAKLEDSAVYLCASSLPTTGAPLHFGNGTRLTVT.

V usage is TRBV4-1 and J usage is TRBJ2-3; D unclear. This CDR3 contains 15 residues. Germline lookup yields CDR1 MGHRA and CDR2 YSYEKL. The V end lost 1 base, the J end lost 2 bases, and 10 bases lay between the germline ends. The CDR3 region has the DNA TGCGCCAGCAGCCAAGTAGGAGCACTCACAGATACGCAGTATTTT. Its translation: CASSQVGALTDTQYF.

The chain combines TRBV4-1 with TRBJ2-1, with D maybe TRBD2 (5 bases). The CDR3 is 15 residues long. Germline lookup yields CDR1 MGHRA and CDR2 YSYEKL. V was shortened by 4 bases and J by 0 bases, with 10 bases between the two germline ends. CDR3 DNA: TGCGCCAGCAGCCCCCGGGAAAGCTCCTACAATGAGCAGTTCTTC. Protein: CASSPRESSYNEQFF.

This chain uses TRBV7-2 with TRBJ1-2; TRBD1 is a possible D gene (5 bases). Germline V CDR1 and CDR2: SGHTA, FQGNSA. The CDR3 totals 13 residues. The V end lost 8 bases, the J end lost 6 bases, and 16 bases lay between the germline ends. This chain's CDR3 is CASPSQGPNGYTF. The CDR3 nucleotides read TGTGCCAGCCCCTCGCAGGGCCCCAATGGCTACACCTTC.

The V gene is TRBV30, the J gene TRBJ2-2; 7 bases agree with TRBD2. Per germline, CDR1 GTSNPN and CDR2 SVGIG (reference sequence). V was clipped by 4 bases and J by 6 bases; unmatched bases: 5. The CDR3 sequence is 13 residues long. CDR3 amino acids: CAWTHGGSGELFF. The CDR3 DNA reads as TGTGCCTGGACCCACGGGGGGTCCGGGGAGCTGTTTTTT.

The rearrangement uses TRBV28 and TRBJ2-3, with D maybe TRBD2 (6 bases). Germline assignment: CDR1 MDHEN and CDR2 SYDVKM. Trimming shortened V by 1 base and J by 2 bases, and 16 bases separated the two germline ends. This CDR3 is built from 17 residues. The CDR3 region is CASSLFMRREITDTQYF. The CDR3 DNA sequence: TGTGCCAGCAGTTTATTTATGAGGCGGGAAATCACAGATACGCAGTATTTT.

This rearrangement joins TRBV2 to TRBJ2-7; D not certain. The CDR3 is 14 residues long. CDR1 is SNHLY, CDR2 FYNNEI, per germline. Trimming removed 3 bases from V and 1 base from J, with 10 bases in between. The CDR3 region is CASSDTWQSYEQYF. Here the CDR3 DNA reads TGTGCCAGCAGTGATACTTGGCAGTCCTACGAGCAGTACTTC.

The chain has TRBV28 and TRBJ2-4; D possibly matches TRBD1 or TRBD2 (5 bases each). The germline V gene encodes CDR1 MDHEN and CDR2 SYDVKM. CDR3 length equals 13 residues. V lost 4 bases to trimming and J lost 7 bases, with 11 bases between them. The CDR3: CASSWGSPNIQYF. As DNA, the CDR3 is TGTGCCAGCAGTTGGGGGAGTCCGAACATTCAGTACTTC.

The chain joins TRBV28 to TRBJ1-5; D call uncertain. The CDR3 totals 14 residues. Per the germline V gene, CDR1 is MDHEN and CDR2 is SYDVKM. The ends were cut back, 2 bases at V and 0 bases at J, with 5 bases in the middle. The CDR3 coding sequence is TGTGCCAGCAGTTTAACCCGTAGCAATCAGCCCCAGCATTTT. Translation: CASSLTRSNQPQHF.

The rearrangement uses TRBV28 and TRBJ2-7; D gene ambiguous. Trimming shortened V by 5 bases and J by 2 bases, and 4 bases separated the two germline ends. The CDR3 totals 11 residues. Germline assignment: CDR1 MDHEN and CDR2 SYDVKM. The DNA of the CDR3 is TGTGCCAGCAGTGGGACCTACGAGCAGTACTTC. Protein sequence: CASSGTYEQYF. The whole variable domain, remainder taken from reference TRBV28 and TRBJ2-7, is DVKVTQSSRYLVKRTGEKVFLECVQDMDHENMFWYRQDPGLGLRLIYFSYDVKMKEKGDIPEGYSVSREKKERFSLILESASTNQTSMYLCASSGTYEQYFGPGTRLTVT.

The CDR3 region is CASSVGRLADDTDTQYF. The CDR3 nucleotides are TGTGCCAGCAGCGTAGGAAGACTAGCGGATGACACAGATACGCAGTATTTT. The V and J genes are TRBV9 and TRBJ2-3; TRBD2 matches at 9 bases. CDR1 and CDR2 (germline): SGDLS, YYNGEE. The CDR3 loop spans 17 amino acids. After removal of 0 bases from V and 2 bases from J, the junction contained 7 bases not matched to a gene.

The chain is built from TRBV14 and TRBJ1-3; D is ambiguous. Germline V gives CDR1 SGHDN, CDR2 FVKESK. The CDR3 covers 18 residues. The ends were cut back, 2 bases at V and 0 bases at J, with 17 bases in the middle. This CDR3 is CASSQQGILDPSGNTIYF. The CDR3 nucleotides read TGTGCCAGCAGCCAACAAGGCATCCTAGACCCCTCTGGAAACACCATATATTTT.

V usage is TRBV12-5 and J usage is TRBJ2-2; tentatively, D is TRBD2 (5 bases). V lost 5 bases to trimming and J lost 4 bases, with 8 bases between them. CDR1 is LGHNT and CDR2 is FRNRAP in the germline V gene. The length of the CDR3 is 13 residues. In DNA form, the CDR3 reads TGTGCTAGTGGTCCTACTAGCACCGGGGAGCTGTTTTTT. It translates to CASGPTSTGELFF.

This clone was seen repeatedly, ten times or more. V gene TRBV28 combines with J gene TRBJ1-5, with D tentatively TRBD1 (5 bases). Germline-derived CDR1 and CDR2 are MDHEN and SYDVKM. The CDR3 is 12 residues long. V lost 2 bases and J 9 bases, leaving 8 bases between the germline ends. The CDR3 coding sequence is TGTGCCAGCAGTTTACAGAGGGGGCCCCAGCATTTT. It is translated as CASSLQRGPQHF.